This T cell receptor (beta chain) came from a study of Ad26.COV2.S vaccination and SARS-CoV-2 variants. Study results and limitations: Recipients of either vaccine or placebo displayed similar breadth of non-spike TCRs. Vaccine recipients posted higher spike-specific TCR breadth than their placebo counterparts.

Assay used: immunoSEQ multiplex PCR; TCRdb lists only in-frame clones, some missing. This table holds about 350,000 clones, about 88% found once. Treatment meaning: 19 received Ad26.COV2.S at low or high dose, single or two shots; about 5 received placebo; per-sample allocation not given. Day 63 following the first vaccine or placebo injection was when the samples were taken. The vaccine antigen was prefusion-stabilized Wuhan SARS-CoV-2 spike. Note on this clone: Its antigen is still unknown.

Germline lookup yields CDR1 SGHRS and CDR2 YFSETQ. The V end lost 0 bases, the J end lost 0 bases, and 7 bases lay between the germline ends. The CDR3 covers 15 residues. V and J are TRBV5-1 and TRBJ2-4, with D uncertain. The source was peripheral blood, collected in a trial of Ad26.COV2.S vaccine versus placebo. The clonotype was recovered from a person aged 18-65 years who received the Ad26.COV2.S COVID-19 vaccine or a placebo. CDR3 nucleotide sequence: TGCGCCAGCAGCTTGGACACTACAGCCAAAAACATTCAGTACTTC. It translates to CASSLDTTAKNIQYF.